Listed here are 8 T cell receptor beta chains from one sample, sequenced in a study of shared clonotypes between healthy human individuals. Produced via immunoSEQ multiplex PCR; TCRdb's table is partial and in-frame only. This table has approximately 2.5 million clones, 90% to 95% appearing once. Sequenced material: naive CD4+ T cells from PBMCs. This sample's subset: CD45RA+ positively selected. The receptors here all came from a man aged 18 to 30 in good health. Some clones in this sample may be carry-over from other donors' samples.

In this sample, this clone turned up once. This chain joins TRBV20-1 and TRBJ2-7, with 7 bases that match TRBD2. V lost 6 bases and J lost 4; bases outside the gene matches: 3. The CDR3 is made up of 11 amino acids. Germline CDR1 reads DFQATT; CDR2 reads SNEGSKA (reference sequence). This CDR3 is CSAALAYEQYF. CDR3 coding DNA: TGCAGTGCGGCACTAGCGTACGAGCAGTACTTC.

The CDR3 DNA sequence: TGTGCCAGCAGGACCGGGTCATGGGGGAATTATGGCTACACCTTC. Residues: CASRTGSWGNYGYTF. The chain uses TRBV6-1 and TRBJ1-2; perhaps TRBD1 as D (5 bases). CDR3 length: 15 amino acids. Trimming shortened V by 6 bases and J by 5 bases, and 19 bases separated the two germline ends. Germline V gene lookup returns CDR1 MNHNS and CDR2 SASEGT.

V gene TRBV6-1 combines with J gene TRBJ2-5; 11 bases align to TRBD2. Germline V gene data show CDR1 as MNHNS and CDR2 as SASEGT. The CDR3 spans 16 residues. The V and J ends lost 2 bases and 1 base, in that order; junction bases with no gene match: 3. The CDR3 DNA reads TGTGCCAGCAGTGAACTCGGGACTAGCGGCCAAGAGACCCAGTACTTC. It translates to CASSELGTSGQETQYF.

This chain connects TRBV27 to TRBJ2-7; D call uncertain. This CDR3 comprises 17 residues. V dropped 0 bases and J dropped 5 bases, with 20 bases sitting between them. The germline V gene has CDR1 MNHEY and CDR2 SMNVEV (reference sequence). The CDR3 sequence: CASSLSISRVVPHEQYF. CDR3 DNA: TGTGCCAGCAGTTTATCGATAAGTCGGGTCGTTCCTCACGAGCAGTACTTC.

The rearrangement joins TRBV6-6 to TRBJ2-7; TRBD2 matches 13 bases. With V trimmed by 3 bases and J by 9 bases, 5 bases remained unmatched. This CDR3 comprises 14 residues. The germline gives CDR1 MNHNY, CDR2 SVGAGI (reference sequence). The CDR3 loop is CASSYGLAGVGQYF. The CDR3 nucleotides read TGTGCCAGCAGTTATGGACTAGCGGGAGTGGGGCAGTACTTC.

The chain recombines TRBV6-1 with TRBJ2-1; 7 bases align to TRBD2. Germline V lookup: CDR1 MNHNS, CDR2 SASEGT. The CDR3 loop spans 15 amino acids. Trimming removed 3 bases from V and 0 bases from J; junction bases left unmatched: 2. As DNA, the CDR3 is TGTGCCAGCAGTGAGGTAGCGGGCTCCTACAATGAGCAGTTCTTC. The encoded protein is CASSEVAGSYNEQFF.

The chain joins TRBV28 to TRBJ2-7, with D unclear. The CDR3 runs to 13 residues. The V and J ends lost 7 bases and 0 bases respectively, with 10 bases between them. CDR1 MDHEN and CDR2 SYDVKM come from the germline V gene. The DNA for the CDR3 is TGTGCCAGCATTAAGATGGGCTCCTACGAGCAGTACTTC. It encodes CASIKMGSYEQYF. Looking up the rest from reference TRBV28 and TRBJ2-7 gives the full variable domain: DVKVTQSSRYLVKRTGEKVFLECVQDMDHENMFWYRQDPGLGLRLIYFSYDVKMKEKGDIPEGYSVSREKKERFSLILESASTNQTSMYLCASIKMGSYEQYFGPGTRLTVT.

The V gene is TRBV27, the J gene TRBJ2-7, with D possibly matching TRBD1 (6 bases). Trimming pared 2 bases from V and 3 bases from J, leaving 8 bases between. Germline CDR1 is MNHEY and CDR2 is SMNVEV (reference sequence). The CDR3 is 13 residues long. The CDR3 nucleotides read TGTGCCAGCAGTTTAGTACAGGGCTACGAGCAGTACTTC. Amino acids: CASSLVQGYEQYF.